This TCR beta chain emerged from a study of T cell changes during pregnancy in multiple sclerosis. Profiled with immunoSEQ multiplex PCR; TCRdb holds only in-frame clones, not every one. The data contain approximately 96,000 clones, around 92% of them singletons. The CDR3 runs 16 residues. Germline lookup yields CDR1 MDHEN and CDR2 SYDVKM. The ends were cut back, 5 bases at V and 2 bases at J, with 16 bases in the middle. The chain combines TRBV28 with TRBJ1-3, with a tentative D call TRBD1 (6 bases). This sample comprised peripheral blood, obtained after pregnancy. The receptor was derived from a female donor in good health, enrolled as a control in a pregnancy study. The CDR3 here is CASSPQTGLAGNTIYF. The CDR3 DNA sequence: TGTGCCAGCAGTCCCCAGACAGGCCTTGCTGGAAACACCATATATTTT.